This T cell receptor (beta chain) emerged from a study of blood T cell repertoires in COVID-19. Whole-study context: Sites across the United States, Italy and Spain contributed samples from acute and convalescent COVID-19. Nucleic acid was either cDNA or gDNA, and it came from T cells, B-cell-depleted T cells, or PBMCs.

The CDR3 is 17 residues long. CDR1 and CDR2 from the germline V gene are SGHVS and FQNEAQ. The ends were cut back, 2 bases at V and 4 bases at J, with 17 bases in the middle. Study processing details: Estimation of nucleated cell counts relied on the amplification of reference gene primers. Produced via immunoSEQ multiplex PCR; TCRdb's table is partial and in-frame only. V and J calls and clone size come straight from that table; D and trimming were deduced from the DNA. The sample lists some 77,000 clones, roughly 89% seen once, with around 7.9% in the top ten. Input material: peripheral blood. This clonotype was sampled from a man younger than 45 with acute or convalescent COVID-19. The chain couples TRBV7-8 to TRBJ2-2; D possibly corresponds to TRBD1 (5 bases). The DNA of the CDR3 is TGTGCCAGCAGCTTAATTTCGGGCAGGGCATCCACCGGGGAGCTGTTTTTT. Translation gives CASSLISGRASTGELFF.